This T cell receptor beta chain was identified in a study of OX40 agonist ivuxolimab in advanced cancers. Looking at the study overall: Ivuxolimab, which targeted the costimulatory receptor OX40 (CD134), was an agonistic, fully human IgG2 monoclonal antibody. Intravenous ivuxolimab was administered to patients every 2 weeks at six dose levels: 0.01, 0.1, 0.3, 1.5, 3 and 10 mg/kg. Of the roughly 53 patients in dose escalation, 19 had hepatocellular carcinoma, approximately 15 had melanoma, 9 had renal cell carcinoma and 9 had head and neck cancer. The dose-escalation cohort was roughly 80% male with a mean age of 60 years, ranging from roughly 20 to 80. Patients were allowed to have had prior anti-PD-1, anti-PD-L1 or anti-CTLA-4 therapy, and approximately 41% of the dose-escalation patients had previously received checkpoint inhibitors. Partial responses were achieved by three dose-escalation patients, of whom one had hepatocellular carcinoma and two had cutaneous melanoma. Peripheral TCRbeta sequencing aimed to test whether ivuxolimab altered TCR sequence diversity and caused clonal T-cell expansion. The paper describes the monotherapy dose-escalation part (N of about 50 patients) of the phase I trial of ivuxolimab.

Overall results and qualifications from the work: At doses of 0.1 to 3.0 mg/kg, clonal expansion of both CD4+ and CD8+ T cells in blood was seen between baseline and week 6. On average, CD8+ T cells showed more expanded clones than CD4+ T cells after ivuxolimab. The antigen specificity of the clonally expanded peripheral T cells was not determined. In partial responders in the 0.1-3.0 mg/kg groups, normalized peripheral clonal expansion was found to be among the lowest, especially among CD8+ T cells. Low levels of normalized T-cell clonal expansion were also seen in some nonresponding patients.

To sequence the TCRbeta CDR3 region, genomic DNA was isolated from the sorted cells. TCRbeta CDR3 regions were sequenced using the immunoSEQ Assay. TCRdb provides this immuneACCESS table in a form limited to in-frame rearrangements. Some clones are lacking; in checked studies, under half of them reflect an unresolved V gene, and why the rest are absent is not known. The sample includes roughly 30,000 clones, with about 89% observed a single time. The top ten clones comprise about 4.3% of the sample. Patients with autoimmune disease history or receiving systemic immunosuppression were excluded from the trial. Peripheral blood for TCR sequencing was collected from all dose cohorts at baseline, on cycle 4 day 1, and on cycle 7 day 1. Samples came from an open-label, multicenter, first-in-human phase I dose-escalation trial of ivuxolimab. Adults with locally advanced or metastatic melanoma, renal cell carcinoma, hepatocellular carcinoma or head and neck squamous cell carcinoma were enrolled in the trial. Before TCR sequencing, CD4+ and CD8+ T cells were separately sorted from peripheral blood.

Turning to this clone: Its binding antigen is unknown. Per-base quality was not reported, and no clone a single base away is much larger than it.

From the cysteine through the phenylalanine, the CDR3 covers 17 amino acids. Only the CDR3 portion is preserved as DNA: 51 bases, with reading frame beginning at the first base. The germline V gene yields SNHLY for CDR1 and FYNNEI for CDR2. The junction carries 11 bases between V and J, which are trimmed by 2 bases and 0 bases respectively. This clonotype originated in an adult with an advanced solid tumor such as melanoma, head and neck, liver or kidney cancer. Sequencing used CD4+ or CD8+ T cells sorted from blood, obtained in a trial of the OX40 agonist ivuxolimab. The sequence joins TRBV2 to TRBJ1-6, with no D gene named confidently. At the DNA level, the sequence is TGTGCCAGCAGTGAACGTCGGGTGAACTCCTATAATTCACCCCTCCACTTT. Its protein product is CASSERRVNSYNSPLHF.